This entry lists 25 T cell receptor beta chains sequenced from one sample in a study of Ad26.COV2.S vaccination and SARS-CoV-2 variants. Profiling relied on immunoSEQ multiplex PCR, and the TCRdb table lists in-frame clones only, not all of them. The table lists 360,000 or so clones, roughly 90% of them singletons, with under 2% in the top ten. Treatment: approximately 18 received Ad26.COV2.S at low or high dose, single or two shots; a few received placebo; per-sample allocation not given. Material that was analyzed had been drawn on day 63 after the first vaccine or placebo injection. This sample comprised peripheral blood, obtained in a trial of Ad26.COV2.S vaccine versus placebo. All receptors derive from a person aged 18 to 59 who received the Ad26.COV2.S COVID-19 vaccine or a placebo.

The chain carries TRBV9 and TRBJ2-2; D gene uncertain. Germline V gene data show CDR1 as SGDLS and CDR2 as YYNGEE. Deletions cut 0 bases from V and 5 bases from J, with 2 bases between. The CDR3 spans 12 residues. This CDR3 is CASSVATGELFF. The CDR3 nucleotides are TGTGCCAGCAGCGTAGCGACCGGGGAGCTGTTTTTT.

The rearrangement joins TRBV2 to TRBJ2-7, with D unclear. Between the trimmed V and J ends, which lost 8 bases and 3 bases, there was a span of 8 bases. Per germline, CDR1 SNHLY and CDR2 FYNNEI. This CDR3 has 11 residues. This chain's CDR3 is CASSPVYEQYF. CDR3 nucleotide sequence: TGTGCCAGCTCGCCCGTCTACGAGCAGTACTTC. Full variable domain (rest looked up from reference TRBV2 and TRBJ2-7): EPEVTQTPSHQVTQMGQEVILRCVPISNHLYFYWYRQILGQKVEFLVSFYNNEISEKSEIFDDQFSVERPDGSNFTLKIRSTKLEDSAMYFCASSPVYEQYFGPGTRLTVT.

The CDR3 reads CAISDGGGPVGEQYF. The CDR3 region has the DNA TGTGCCATCAGTGATGGGGGAGGGCCAGTGGGCGAGCAGTACTTC. V is TRBV10-3 and J is TRBJ2-7; 7 nucleotides align to TRBD2. This CDR3 spans 15 amino acids. The V and J ends lost 3 bases and 6 bases, in that order; junction bases with no gene match: 11. Per the germline V gene, CDR1 is ENHRY and CDR2 is SYGVKD.

This clone was counted ten times or more. V is TRBV21-1 and J is TRBJ2-1; the D call TRBD2 from the table was never checked on the DNA. TRBV21-1 counts as a pseudogene. The CDR3 spans 14 residues. CDR3: CARPGTSAYNEQFF. Here the CDR3 DNA reads TGTGCCAGGCCAGGGACTAGCGCCTACAATGAGCAGTTCTTC.

This clone was detected only once. The chain joins TRBV29-1 to TRBJ1-1; a weak D match, TRBD1 (6 bases). CDR1 is SQVTM and CDR2 is ANQGSEA in the germline V gene. The CDR3 runs 12 residues. The CDR3 coding sequence is TGCAGTTCCCGGACAGCGAACACTGAAGCTTTCTTT. Encoded protein: CSSRTANTEAFF.

The rearrangement links TRBV11-1 to TRBJ1-2; D is unclear. The germline V gene encodes CDR1 SGHAT and CDR2 FQDESV (reference sequence). Trimming took off 1 base at V and 4 bases at J, with 16 bases between the two ends. The length of the CDR3 is 16 residues. The CDR3 spells CASSLEAGHDGYGYTF. The CDR3 DNA is TGTGCCAGCAGCTTAGAGGCCGGCCATGACGGCTATGGCTACACCTTC.

This chain connects TRBV11-3 to TRBJ1-2, with D tentatively TRBD1 (5 bases). The CDR3 covers 14 residues. Deletions cut 0 bases from V and 7 bases from J, with 12 bases between. CDR1 is SGHNT and CDR2 is YENEEA in the germline V gene. The CDR3 region is CASSLDPTGGGYTF. Here the CDR3 DNA reads TGTGCCAGCAGCTTAGATCCAACAGGTGGTGGCTACACCTTC.

The chain links TRBV5-6 to TRBJ1-5; D is uncertain. Germline CDR1 SGHDT, CDR2 YYEEEE. CDR3 size: 13 residues. V shed 0 bases and J shed 4 bases, with 5 bases lying between them. In DNA, the CDR3 is TGTGCCAGCAGCTTGGACCGAAATCAGCCCCAGCATTTT. Its translation is CASSLDRNQPQHF.

This chain uses TRBV2 with TRBJ2-1; no definite D call. The CDR3 loop spans 12 amino acids. Germline assignment: CDR1 SNHLY and CDR2 FYNNEI. V lost 4 bases and J lost 9, with 10 bases in between. The CDR3 region has the DNA TGTGCCAGCAGTGGTTTGGGGTTTGAGCAGTTCTTC. As protein: CASSGLGFEQFF.

This clone has more than one count but fewer than ten. Other DNA variants within this sample encode the same CDR3. V gene TRBV28 combines with J gene TRBJ1-2, with D uncertain. The CDR3 runs to 11 residues. V was trimmed by 4 bases and J by 3 bases, leaving 3 bases between them. The germline V gene encodes CDR1 MDHEN and CDR2 SYDVKM. CDR3 DNA: TGTGCCAGCAGTTCAGACTATGGCTACACCTTC. Translation: CASSSDYGYTF.

The table lists this clone with a few counts. This chain connects TRBV7-2 to TRBJ2-1; 10 bases are shared with TRBD2. Germline V gene sequence: CDR1 SGHTA, CDR2 FQGNSA. V dropped 5 bases and J dropped 7; count of bases not matched to a gene: 8. This CDR3 has 15 residues. The CDR3 sequence: CASSPVAGGWNEQFF. DNA of the CDR3: TGTGCCAGCAGCCCAGTAGCGGGGGGCTGGAATGAGCAGTTCTTC.

Here the CDR3 DNA reads TGCGCCAGCAGCTTCACGGGGCGAGGCACCGGGGAGCTGTTTTTT. It is translated as CASSFTGRGTGELFF. The chain has TRBV5-1 and TRBJ2-2, with D possibly being TRBD1 or TRBD2 (5 bases each). The CDR3 is 15 amino acids. The V gene's germline CDR1 is SGHRS and CDR2 YFSETQ. Trimming cost V 2 bases and J 4 bases, with 12 bases left between them.

The J gene is TRBJ2-3, the V gene TRBV9; no reliable D call. Germline V lookup: CDR1 SGDLS, CDR2 YYNGEE. The length of the CDR3 is 16 residues. Trimming pared 0 bases from V and 0 bases from J, leaving 11 bases between. The CDR3 region has the DNA TGTGCCAGCAGCGTAGAAGGCTTGCCTAGCACAGATACGCAGTATTTT. It yields the protein CASSVEGLPSTDTQYF.

As for this clone: The same CDR3 can be traced to other DNA sequences in this sample. The chain carries TRBV6-1 and TRBJ2-3, with D perhaps being TRBD1 or TRBD2 (5 bases each). Germline V CDR1 and CDR2: MNHNS, SASEGT. Trimming pared 0 bases from V and 5 bases from J, leaving 6 bases between. The CDR3 consists of 13 residues. The CDR3 region has the DNA TGTGCCAGCAGTGAAGCTGGGGGAGATACGCAGTATTTT. It is translated as CASSEAGGDTQYF.

The chain uses TRBV27 and TRBJ1-4, with D possibly TRBD1 on 5 matching bases. Germline V lookup: CDR1 MNHEY, CDR2 SMNVEV (reference sequence). The CDR3 loop spans 16 amino acids. The V and J ends lost 2 bases and 5 bases respectively, with 15 bases between them. The CDR3 loop is CASSLRSGGKNEKLFF. The CDR3 DNA reads as TGTGCCAGCAGTTTAAGATCGGGGGGGAAGAATGAAAAACTGTTTTTT. The full variable domain, with the rest looked up from reference TRBV27 and TRBJ1-4, is EAQVTQNPRYLITVTGKKLTVTCSQNMNHEYMSWYRQDPGLGLRQIYYSMNVEVTDKGDVPEGYKVSRKEKRNFPLILESPSPNQTSLYFCASSLRSGGKNEKLFFGSGTQLSVL.

As for this clone: Other nucleotide sequences from this sample produce the same CDR3. The chain employs TRBV7-2 and TRBJ2-1; no firm D call. Germline CDR1 SGHTA, CDR2 FQGNSA. Trimming left V 3 bases short and J 0 bases short, with 9 bases between. The CDR3 is made up of 15 amino acids. CDR3 sequence (DNA): TGTGCCAGCAGCTTGGGTGTAAGCTCCTACAATGAGCAGTTCTTC. Its translation is CASSLGVSSYNEQFF.

This clone was picked up a small number of times. J is TRBJ1-3 and V is TRBV7-9; possible D gene TRBD1, 5 bases. V was clipped by 3 bases and J by 0 bases, with 9 bases between them. The CDR3 sequence is 15 residues long. Germline loops: CDR1 SEHNR, CDR2 FQNEAQ (reference sequence). The CDR3 DNA follows: TGTGCCAGCAGCTTGCGACAGAACTCTGGAAACACCATATATTTT. Translated: CASSLRQNSGNTIYF.

A single count supports this clone. This chain connects TRBV27 to TRBJ1-2; 8 positions match TRBD1. The V gene end was trimmed by 7 bases and the J gene end by 6 bases; junction bases not matched to a gene: 7. In germline, CDR1 is MNHEY, CDR2 SMNVEV (reference sequence). The CDR3 runs 13 residues. The CDR3 sequence: CASMDRERDGYTF. CDR3 nucleotides: TGTGCCAGCATGGACAGGGAAAGAGATGGCTACACCTTC.

The chain joins TRBV3-1 (or the pseudogene TRBV3-2) to TRBJ2-7, with 8 positions matching TRBD1. The CDR3 consists of 14 residues. Germline CDR1 LGHDT, CDR2 YNNKEL (reference sequence). V shed 4 bases and J 3 bases; nucleotides not matched to a gene: 5. The CDR3 coding sequence is TGTGCCAGCAGCCCCGGACAGGGCCGCTACGAGCAGTACTTC. Translating it yields CASSPGQGRYEQYF.

The V gene is TRBV5-5, the J gene TRBJ2-5; tentative D call: TRBD2 (5 bases). The CDR3 has 12 residues. Germline lookup yields CDR1 SGHKS and CDR2 YYEKEE (reference sequence). V lost 1 base and J lost 10, with 11 bases in between. The CDR3 region has the DNA TGTGCCAGCAGCTTGAACTCCCGGGACCAGTACTTC. Translating it yields CASSLNSRDQYF.

This clone showed up just a few times. The V gene is TRBV5-6, the J gene TRBJ2-5; no reliable D call. CDR1 and CDR2 from the germline V gene are SGHDT and YYEEEE. With 0 bases removed from V and 2 bases from J, the gap between germline ends came to 11 bases. This CDR3 has 15 residues. The chain's CDR3 is CASSLDPTRQETQYF. CDR3 bases: TGTGCCAGCAGCTTGGACCCTACACGTCAAGAGACCCAGTACTTC.

The chain links TRBV9 to TRBJ2-1; D gene ambiguous. Trimming removed 5 bases at V and 5 bases at J, with 5 bases between. This CDR3 comprises 11 residues. Germline assignment: CDR1 SGDLS and CDR2 YYNGEE. This CDR3 is CASRGDNEQFF. CDR3 coding DNA: TGTGCCAGCAGGGGCGACAATGAGCAGTTCTTC.

The CDR3 coding sequence is TGTGCCAGCTCACCGGGAATCTCTGGGGCCAACGTCCTGACTTTC. Its protein is CASSPGISGANVLTF. The rearrangement links TRBV18 to TRBJ2-6; D not certain. The CDR3 is 15 residues long. V was cut by 3 bases and J by 0 bases, with 6 bases left in between. Germline CDR1 and CDR2: KGHSH and LQKENI. The whole variable domain, remainder taken from reference TRBV18 and TRBJ2-6, is NAGVMQNPRHLVRRRGQEARLRCSPMKGHSHVYWYRQLPEEGLKFMVYLQKENIIDESGMPKERFSAEFPKEGPSILRIQQVVRGDSAAYFCASSPGISGANVLTFGAGSRLTVL.

This rearrangement joins TRBV18 to TRBJ1-1, with D perhaps matching TRBD1 (5 bases). The germline CDR1 and CDR2 sequences are KGHSH and LQKENI. V was pared by 3 bases and J by 4 bases, with 12 bases between. This CDR3 region has 14 residues. CDR3 protein: CASSPGVSGTEAFF. CDR3 sequence (DNA): TGTGCCAGCTCACCGGGGGTGAGTGGCACTGAAGCTTTCTTT.

Notes on this clone: One junction end disagrees with the germline gene, perhaps due to a read error. J is TRBJ2-2 and V is TRBV9, with D tentatively TRBD2 (6 bases). Germline CDR1 is SGDLS and CDR2 is YYNGEE. This CDR3 spans 14 amino acids. CDR3 region: CASNRLEEHRGAVF. Written as DNA, the CDR3 is TGTGCCAGCAATAGACTAGAGGAACACCGGGGAGCTGTTTTT.